The 21 T cell receptor beta chains in this list originate from one sample, sequenced in a study of a mutant IDH1 vaccine in newly diagnosed glioma. Sequenced by immunoSEQ multiplex PCR; TCRdb stores in-frame clones only, minus some. The table lists 56,000 or so clones, roughly 72% of them singletons, with over 4.5% in the top ten. Antigens of these TCRs are unknown. As for time point: week 47, end of study. A single vaccine dose contained 300 ug of mutant IDH1 20-mer peptide, and topical imiquimod was used with it. This sample comprised PBMCs, obtained from a glioma patient whose treatment included an IDH1 peptide vaccine. The receptor set was obtained from a woman aged 40 to 50 with glioma. Some clones in this sample may be carry-over from other donors' samples.

This CDR3 reads CATSRGGTGELFF. The CDR3 nucleotides read TGTGCCACCAGCAGAGGGGGAACCGGGGAGCTGTTTTTT. The chain combines TRBV15 with TRBJ2-2; D remains ambiguous. Between the trimmed V and J ends, which lost 1 base and 5 bases, there was a span of 5 bases. Looked up from germline, CDR1 is LNHNV and CDR2 is YYDKDF (reference sequence). CDR3 size: 13 residues.

V is TRBV6-5 and J is TRBJ1-2; 8 bases fit TRBD1. This CDR3 is built from 11 residues. V lost 11 bases, J lost 7 bases, and 6 bases stayed unmatched. Per the germline V gene, CDR1 is MNHEY and CDR2 is SVGAGI. The CDR3 region is CASAGGPGYTF. CDR3 DNA sequence: TGTGCCTCCGCAGGGGGCCCTGGCTACACCTTC.

This clone was recorded only once. The genes are TRBV5-6 and TRBJ1-6, with D unclear. V was cut by 2 bases and J by 1 base, with 4 bases left in between. The germline CDR1 and CDR2 sequences are SGHDT and YYEEEE. This CDR3 has 14 amino acids. In nucleotides, the CDR3 is TGTGCCAGCAGCTTAGTATCCTATAATTCACCCCTCCACTTT. Translation gives CASSLVSYNSPLHF.

Only a few counts were recorded for this clone. This sequence joins TRBV7-3 and TRBJ1-6; 7 bases align to TRBD1. Germline values: CDR1 SGHTA, CDR2 FQGTGA. Trimming at V came to 4 bases and at J to 10 bases, leaving 7 bases not matched to a gene. The CDR3 has 14 residues. The CDR3 coding sequence is TGTGCCAGCAGCTCTACAGGGGCGAGGTCACCCCTCCACTTT. It specifies CASSSTGARSPLHF.

The chain is built from TRBV7-6 and TRBJ2-3, with 12 bases aligning to TRBD2. Per germline, CDR1 SGHVS and CDR2 FNYEAQ. The CDR3 is 18 amino acids. Trimming removed 3 bases from V and 2 bases from J; junction bases left unmatched: 9. The CDR3: CASSFLAGGLDHTDTQYF. CDR3 nucleotides: TGTGCCAGCAGCTTTCTAGCGGGGGGGTTGGACCACACAGATACGCAGTATTTT.

The CDR3 nucleotides are TGCGCCAGCGAACAGGGGGCGAACACCGGGGAGCTGTTTTTT. Encoded protein: CASEQGANTGELFF. V gene TRBV4-3 combines with J gene TRBJ2-2; 8 bases fit TRBD1. Germline lookup yields CDR1 LGHNA and CDR2 YSLEER. After removal of 8 bases from V and 0 bases from J, the junction contained 2 bases not matched to a gene. This CDR3 has 14 residues.

CDR3 nucleotide sequence: TGCAGCGTTCCCAGGGGGGTAGGCTATGGCTACACCTTC. This codes for CSVPRGVGYGYTF. This chain uses TRBV29-1 with TRBJ1-2; 7 bases fit TRBD1. Germline trimming cut 5 bases from V and 4 bases from J; bases unmatched to any gene: 7. CDR1 is SQVTM and CDR2 is ANQGSEA in the germline V gene. The CDR3 has 13 amino acids.

The chain carries TRBV2 and TRBJ2-7; D is unresolved. Trimming left V 2 bases short and J 6 bases short, with 11 bases between. CDR1 SNHLY and CDR2 FYNNEI come from the germline V gene. CDR3 length: 13 residues. The CDR3 DNA is TGTGCCAGCAGTGAACTCGGCGTTGGCGAGCAGTACTTC. It encodes CASSELGVGEQYF.

V gene TRBV25-1 combines with J gene TRBJ1-4; 10 bases fit TRBD1. Germline-derived CDR1 and CDR2 are MGHDK and SYGVNS. With V trimmed by 4 bases and J by 5 bases, 4 bases remained unmatched. The CDR3 extends over 15 amino acids. CDR3 sequence: CASSGPDRGNEKLFF. CDR3 coding DNA: TGTGCCAGCAGTGGCCCGGACAGGGGGAATGAAAAACTGTTTTTT.

This sequence joins TRBV19 and TRBJ2-7; a weak D match, TRBD2 (6 bases). Germline values: CDR1 LNHDA, CDR2 SQIVND (reference sequence). This CDR3 spans 14 amino acids. Trimming removed 6 bases from V and 0 bases from J, with 12 bases in between. CDR3 nucleotide sequence: TGTGCCAGTAGATGGTCGCGGGGCTCCTACGAGCAGTACTTC. Protein sequence: CASRWSRGSYEQYF. The full variable domain, rest sourced from reference TRBV19 and TRBJ2-7, is DGGITQSPKYLFRKEGQNVTLSCEQNLNHDAMYWYRQDPGQGLRLIYYSQIVNDFQKGDIAEGYSVSREKKESFPLTVTSAQKNPTAFYLCASRWSRGSYEQYFGPGTRLTVT.

This chain uses TRBV4-1 with TRBJ2-7, with 11 positions matching TRBD2. V was clipped by 4 bases and J by 6 bases; unmatched bases: 14. The CDR3 loop spans 17 amino acids. The germline V gene encodes CDR1 MGHRA and CDR2 YSYEKL. Written as DNA, the CDR3 is TGCGCCAGCAGCCCCGGACTAGCGGGTACCACTACCCGCGAGCAGTACTTC. It yields the protein CASSPGLAGTTTREQYF.

The V gene is TRBV6-5, the J gene TRBJ1-2; D not certain. The germline V gene has CDR1 MNHEY and CDR2 SVGAGI. V lost 7 bases, J lost 3 bases, and 18 bases lay in between. The CDR3 sequence is 15 residues long. CDR3 DNA sequence: TGTGCCAGCACCCCGGACCGCTACCACTACTATGGCTACACCTTC. Translating gives CASTPDRYHYYGYTF.

The rearrangement uses TRBV5-1 and TRBJ1-2; TRBD1 matches at 12 bases. Germline V gene sequence: CDR1 SGHRS, CDR2 YFSETQ. V trimming: 5 bases; J trimming: 7 bases; junction bases outside the gene matches: 6. The CDR3 is 14 residues long. The CDR3 DNA reads as TGCGCCAGCAGGCCCGGGACAGGGGGCGGTGGCTACACCTTC. Its protein is CASRPGTGGGGYTF.

V usage is TRBV4-2 and J usage is TRBJ2-5; weak D call: TRBD1 (5 bases). Per the germline V gene, CDR1 is LGHNA and CDR2 is YNFKEQ. With 0 bases removed from V and 4 bases from J, the gap between germline ends came to 12 bases. CDR3 size: 15 residues. CDR3 DNA sequence: TGTGCCAGCAGCCAAGAAAAGTATGGGGCAGAGACCCAGTACTTC. It translates to CASSQEKYGAETQYF.

The chain uses TRBV2 and TRBJ2-5; D gene ambiguous. CDR1 is SNHLY, CDR2 FYNNEI, per germline. This CDR3 has 13 residues. The V gene lost 1 base and the J gene lost 3 bases, with 6 bases spanning the gap. CDR3 amino acids: CASSEGVKETQYF. The DNA of the CDR3 is TGTGCCAGCAGTGAAGGGGTGAAAGAGACCCAGTACTTC.

The chain joins TRBV25-1 to TRBJ1-2, with TRBD1 as a possible D gene (6 bases). The V gene lost 5 bases and the J gene lost 8 bases, with 21 bases spanning the gap. Germline V gene sequence: CDR1 MGHDK, CDR2 SYGVNS. This CDR3 has 15 amino acids. CDR3: CASSSRLAGAWGYTF. CDR3 sequence (DNA): TGTGCCAGCAGTTCCCGCCTCGCGGGGGCTTGGGGCTACACCTTC.

This clone turned up a few times. The chain combines TRBV7-9 with TRBJ1-4; possibly TRBD1 for D (6 bases). V was shortened by 3 bases and J by 9 bases, with 23 bases between the two germline ends. Germline CDR1 reads SEHNR; CDR2 reads FQNEAQ (reference sequence). The CDR3 sequence is 17 residues long. CDR3 residues: CASSFPQGGGGGKKLFF. Here the CDR3 DNA reads TGTGCCAGCAGCTTCCCCCAAGGTGGAGGGGGAGGGAAAAAACTGTTTTTT.

This clone occurred once. J is TRBJ2-3 and V is TRBV4-1; D could derive from TRBD1 or TRBD2 (5 bases each). Germline lookup yields CDR1 MGHRA and CDR2 YSYEKL. The V end was cut by 4 bases, the J end by 2 bases, with 16 bases between. There are 16 residues in the CDR3. The DNA of the CDR3 is TGCGCCAGCAGCCCTCACCGGGACCTAAACACAGATACGCAGTATTTT. Translating gives CASSPHRDLNTDTQYF.

The chain is built from TRBV29-1 and TRBJ1-2; TRBD1 matches 7 bases. V gave up 7 bases and J gave up 7 bases; unmatched junction bases: 15. This CDR3 has 14 amino acids. CDR1 is SQVTM and CDR2 is ANQGSEA in the germline V gene. The CDR3 DNA reads TGCAGCGGCTCACAGGGGCGGACTGTGGGTGGCTACACCTTC. Protein sequence: CSGSQGRTVGGYTF.

This sequence joins TRBV6-1 and TRBJ1-5, with 7 bases matching TRBD1. V was clipped by 1 base and J by 6 bases; unmatched bases: 9. The germline gives CDR1 MNHNS, CDR2 SASEGT. This CDR3 has 16 amino acids. The CDR3 sequence is CASSEEAGGGGQPQHF. The CDR3 bases are TGTGCCAGCAGTGAAGAGGCAGGGGGGGGAGGTCAGCCCCAGCATTTT.

This chain links TRBV2 with TRBJ2-7; perhaps TRBD1 as D (5 bases). The CDR3 covers 13 residues. Trimming pared 8 bases from V and 3 bases from J, leaving 14 bases between. Germline values: CDR1 SNHLY, CDR2 FYNNEI. In DNA, the CDR3 is TGTGCCAGCCTTCGACAGACCGACTACGAGCAGTACTTC. This codes for CASLRQTDYEQYF.